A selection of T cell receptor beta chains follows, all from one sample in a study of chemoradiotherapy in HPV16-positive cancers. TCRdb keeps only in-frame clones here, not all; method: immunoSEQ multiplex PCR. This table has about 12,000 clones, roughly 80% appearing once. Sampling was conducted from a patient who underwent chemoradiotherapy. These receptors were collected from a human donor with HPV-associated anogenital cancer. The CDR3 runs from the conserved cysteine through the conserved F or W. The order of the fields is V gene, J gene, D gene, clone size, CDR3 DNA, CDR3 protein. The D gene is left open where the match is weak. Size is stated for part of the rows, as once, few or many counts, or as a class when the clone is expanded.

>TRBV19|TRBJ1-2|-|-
TGTGCCAGTAGTATAGAAGACACTAACTATGGCTACACCTTC
CASSIEDTNYGYTF
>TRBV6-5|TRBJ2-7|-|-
TGTGCCAGCAGCCTTGGAGGGGGAGGATACGAGCAGTACTTC
CASSLGGGGYEQYF
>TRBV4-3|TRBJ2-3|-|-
TGCGCCAGCAGCCAAGATCTTGGGACGGGTGTTGCAGATACGCAGTATTTT
CASSQDLGTGVADTQYF
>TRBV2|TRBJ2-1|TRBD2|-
TGTGCCAGCAGTGAAGGGGTGGGGCGGGGGGGCCTTTCCGACAATGAGCAGTTCTTC
CASSEGVGRGGLSDNEQFF
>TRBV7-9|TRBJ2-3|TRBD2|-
TGTGCCAGCAGCTTAGCTGGTACTAGCGGAAGCTCTAGCACAGATACGCAGTATTTT
CASSLAGTSGSSSTDTQYF
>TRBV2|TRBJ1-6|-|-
TGTGCCAGCTCCCGGACCTCTTTTAATTCACCCCTCCACTTT
CASSRTSFNSPLHF
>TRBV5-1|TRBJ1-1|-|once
TGCGCCAGCAGCCCTACCGGGGGGGTGAACACTGAAGCTTTCTTT
CASSPTGGVNTEAFF
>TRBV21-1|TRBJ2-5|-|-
TGTGCCAGCAGCAGAGGACCGGGTTCGGAGACCCAGTACTTC
CASSRGPGSETQYF
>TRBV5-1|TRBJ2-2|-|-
TGCGCCAGCAGCTTGGACAGGGTGGACACCGGGGAGCTGTTTTTT
CASSLDRVDTGELFF
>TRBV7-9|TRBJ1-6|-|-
TGTGCCAGCAGCTTAAGAGGCGGGGGAGCCTTTCATAATTCACCCCTCCACTTT
CASSLRGGGAFHNSPLHF
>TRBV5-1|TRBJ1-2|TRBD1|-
TGCGCCAGCAGCTTGTTTGGACAGGGGGCTTCTAACTATGGCTACACCTTC
CASSLFGQGASNYGYTF
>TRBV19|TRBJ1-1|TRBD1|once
TGTGCCAGTAGTATCACGGGACAGGGTACCACTGAAGCTTTCTTT
CASSITGQGTTEAFF
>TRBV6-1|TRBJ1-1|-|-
TGTGCCGGCTCGTTGAGTAACGGTGACGCTTTCTTT
CAGSLSNGDAFF
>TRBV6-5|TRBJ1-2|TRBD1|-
TGTGCCAGCAGTTACGGGACAGGACATAATGGCTACACCTTC
CASSYGTGHNGYTF
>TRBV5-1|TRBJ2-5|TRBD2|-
TGCGCCAGCAGCTTAACTGGGACTAGCGGCCAAGAGACCCAGTACTTC
CASSLTGTSGQETQYF
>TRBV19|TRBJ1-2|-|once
TGTGCCAGTAGTACCTACATCACCGCTAACTATGGCTACACCTTC
CASSTYITANYGYTF
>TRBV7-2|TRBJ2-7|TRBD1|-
TGTGCCAGCAGCTTCCGACAGGGTTATGCCTACGAGCAGTACTTC
CASSFRQGYAYEQYF
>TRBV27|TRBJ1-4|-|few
TGTGCCAGCAGTTTATCGCAGGGAGTTGAAAAACTGTTTTTT
CASSLSQGVEKLFF
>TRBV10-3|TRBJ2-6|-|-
TGTGCCGTTAAGGGTGCTGGGGCCAACGTCCTGACTTTC
CAVKGAGANVLTF
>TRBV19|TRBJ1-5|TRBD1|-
TGTGCCAGTAGTATGCCCCCCGGGACAGGGAACAATCAGCCCCAGCATTTT
CASSMPPGTGNNQPQHF
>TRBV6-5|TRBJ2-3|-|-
TGTGCCAGCAGGGGGGGTTCGGATACGCAGTATTTT
CASRGGSDTQYF
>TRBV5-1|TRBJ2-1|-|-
TGCGCCAGCAGCTTGAATGATGGCGGGGGCACATCAAAACAGTTCTTC
CASSLNDGGGTSKQFF
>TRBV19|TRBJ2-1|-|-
TGTGCCAGTAGTCCCTCTCCCCATGAGCAGTTCTTC
CASSPSPHEQFF
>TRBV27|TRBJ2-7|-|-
TGTGCCAGCAGTTTAAGGGGAAGGGGGATTAGCTCCTACGAGCAGTACTTC
CASSLRGRGISSYEQYF
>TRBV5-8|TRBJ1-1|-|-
TGTGCCAGCAGCTTGGTACGGGGAAGGGGTGAAGCTTTCTTT
CASSLVRGRGEAFF
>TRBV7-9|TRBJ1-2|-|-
TGTGCCAGCAGCCGCCAGGGTATCTCAGGCTATGGCTACACCTTC
CASSRQGISGYGYTF
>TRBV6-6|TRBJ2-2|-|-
TGTGCCAGCAGTCCCGGACCGGCGAACACCGGGGAGCTGTTTTTT
CASSPGPANTGELFF
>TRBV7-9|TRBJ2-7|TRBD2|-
TGTGCCAGCAGCCCATCGGGGGGGCTCTACGAGCAGTACTTC
CASSPSGGLYEQYF
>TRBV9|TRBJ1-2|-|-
TGTGCCAGCAGCGCGGATGCTAACTATGGCTACACCTTC
CASSADANYGYTF
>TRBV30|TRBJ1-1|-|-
TGTGCCTGGAGTGTACCGGCCCCGGCTAACACTGAAGCTTTCTTT
CAWSVPAPANTEAFF
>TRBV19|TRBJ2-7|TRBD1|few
TGTGCCAGTAAAGGACAGGAGGAATTGGAGCAGTACTTC
CASKGQEELEQYF
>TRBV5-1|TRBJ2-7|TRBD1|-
TGCGCCAGCAGCCCCTTGACAGGGGTAGTCGAGCAGTACTTC
CASSPLTGVVEQYF
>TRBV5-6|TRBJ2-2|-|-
TGTGCCAGCAGCTTGGGTGGCAGGCACACCGGGGAGCTGTTTTTT
CASSLGGRHTGELFF
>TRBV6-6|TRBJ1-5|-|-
TGTGCCAGCACCTTGGGACCAACGCTGCCCCAGCATTTT
CASTLGPTLPQHF
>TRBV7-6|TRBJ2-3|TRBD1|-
TGTGCCAGCAGCCCGATGCTCCCGGCAGGGGGCCCAGATACGCAGTATTTT
CASSPMLPAGGPDTQYF
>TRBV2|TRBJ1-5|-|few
TGTGCCAGCAGTATGGGAGGGACTCAGCCCCAGCATTTT
CASSMGGTQPQHF
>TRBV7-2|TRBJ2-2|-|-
TGTGCCAGCAGCGAACACATGGAAAGGGGGGCCGGGGAGCTGTTTTTT
CASSEHMERGAGELFF
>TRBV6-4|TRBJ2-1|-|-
TGTGCCAGCAGTGACAATGGGGATGAGCAGTTCTTC
CASSDNGDEQFF
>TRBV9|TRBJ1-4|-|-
TGTGCCAGCGCCGAGGGGCGTGAAAAACTGTTTTTT
CASAEGREKLFF
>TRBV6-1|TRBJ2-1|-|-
TGTGCCAGCAGCGAGATGAATTACTCCTACAATGAGCAGTTCTTC
CASSEMNYSYNEQFF
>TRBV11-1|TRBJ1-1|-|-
TGTGCCAGCAGCCCCCGGACGGACACTGAAGCTTTCTTT
CASSPRTDTEAFF
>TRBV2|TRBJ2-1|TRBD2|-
TGTGCCAGCAGTACTAGCGGGGGGGCCGTCAATGAGCAGTTCTTC
CASSTSGGAVNEQFF
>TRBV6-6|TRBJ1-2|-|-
TGTGCCAGCAGTTACTCGAACGGGGACTATGGCTACACCTTC
CASSYSNGDYGYTF
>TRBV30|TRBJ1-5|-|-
TGTGCCTGGAGTGAGGGTAGGGGGAGAAGTCAGCCCCAGCATTTT
CAWSEGRGRSQPQHF